The 8 T cell receptor beta chains below come from one sample, sequenced in a study of blood T cell repertoires in COVID-19. TCRdb's table, derived via immunoSEQ multiplex PCR, lists solely in-frame clones and lacks some. The table includes around 190,000 clones, about nine tenths detected once. Sequencing was done on a sample of peripheral blood. Every receptor here comes from a man aged 18 to 30 who had recovered from COVID-19.

The chain carries TRBV11-3 and TRBJ1-6; TRBD1 is a possible D gene (5 bases). The germline gives CDR1 SGHNT, CDR2 YENEEA. This CDR3 comprises 17 residues. Trimming took 1 base from V and 3 from J, leaving 13 bases between them. CDR3 nucleotide sequence: TGTGCCAGCAGCTTAGCACGGGGGAGGGTCTATAATTCACCCCTCCACTTT. Translated, it gives CASSLARGRVYNSPLHF.

In this sample, this clone turned up a few times. The chain has TRBV6-6 and TRBJ2-2; the match to TRBD2 covers 14 bases. Germline CDR1 is MNHNY and CDR2 is SVGAGI (reference sequence). The CDR3 has 17 residues. With 5 bases clipped from V and 7 bases from J, the junction kept 9 bases outside the gene matches. The CDR3 sequence is CASSRLAGGHPGGELFF. CDR3 DNA: TGTGCCAGCAGTCGACTAGCGGGAGGGCATCCGGGCGGGGAGCTGTTTTTT.

The J gene is TRBJ1-5, the V gene TRBV18; D uncertain. The CDR3 length is 15 residues. Between the trimmed V and J ends, which lost 2 bases and 0 bases, there was a span of 8 bases. Germline CDR1 is KGHSH and CDR2 is LQKENI. CDR3 nucleotide sequence: TGTGCCAGCTCACCAGCTCAGTATAGCAATCAGCCCCAGCATTTT. Amino acid sequence: CASSPAQYSNQPQHF.

The chain recombines TRBV15 with TRBJ2-3, with TRBD1 identical over 8 bases. The CDR3 spans 14 residues. V gave up 5 bases and J gave up 2 bases; unmatched junction bases: 3. Germline V CDR1 and CDR2: LNHNV, YYDKDF (reference sequence). CDR3 protein: CATSLDRDTDTQYF. The CDR3 coding sequence is TGTGCCACCAGCCTGGACAGGGACACAGATACGCAGTATTTT.

The chain couples TRBV12-3 or TRBV12-4 to TRBJ2-7; D perhaps matches TRBD1 (5 bases). This CDR3 region has 13 residues. V gave up 4 bases and J gave up 1 base, with 8 bases separating them. CDR3 DNA: TGTGCCAGCAGTTCGGACAAGTCCTACGAGCAGTACTTC. Translation: CASSSDKSYEQYF.

V and J are TRBV10-3 and TRBJ2-1; 9 positions match TRBD1. The CDR3 sequence is 15 residues long. Per the germline V gene, CDR1 is ENHRY and CDR2 is SYGVKD. The V segment lost 3 bases and the J segment 7 bases; nucleotides outside the gene matches: 7. Written as DNA, the CDR3 is TGTGCCATCAGTGAACAGGGGGCCGGCATGAATGAGCAGTTCTTC. Translating it yields CAISEQGAGMNEQFF.

The V call is TRBV7-8, the J call TRBJ2-1; D possibly corresponds to TRBD1 (6 bases). The CDR3 is made up of 11 amino acids. The germline V and J ends were trimmed by 5 bases and 15 bases, with 14 bases remaining between them. The V gene's germline CDR1 is SGHVS and CDR2 FQNEAQ. The CDR3, as DNA: TGTGCCAGCAGCCAGGGGATCTACCTGTTCTTC. Translation: CASSQGIYLFF.

The gene calls are TRBV24-1 and TRBJ2-1; 7 nucleotides match TRBD2. The CDR3 extends over 18 amino acids. Germline V gene sequence: CDR1 KGHDR, CDR2 SFDVKD. The trim removed 4 bases at V and 0 bases at J, leaving 11 bases unmatched. CDR3 sequence reads: CATSEALGGGSSYNEQFF. CDR3 DNA sequence: TGTGCCACCAGTGAGGCTTTGGGGGGAGGGAGCTCCTACAATGAGCAGTTCTTC.